This T cell receptor beta chain was identified during a study of cytomegalovirus exposure and HLA in healthy donors (dated by TCRdb to about 2017). About the full investigation: An earlier analysis of approximately 600 of the donors reported approximately 270 Gb of sequence data and some 100 million unique TCR beta sequences from 150 million to 200 million T cells. All discovery cohort repertoires had been generated on a single sequencing platform. A later analysis re-examined previously published TCR beta repertoires from roughly 650 donors and added high-resolution HLA genotyping to investigate patterns of TCR occurrence. Among the approximately 420 genotyped donors, approximately 81% belonged to the genetic ancestry cluster associated with self-reported Caucasian donors. To predict cytomegalovirus infection status, the study brought together high-throughput TCR immunosequencing, statistical association of individual TCRs with disease status, and machine learning. In addition to the first cohort of hundreds of subjects, a separate validation cohort of about 120 different subjects was used. Typing coverage differed by locus: A, B, C, DRB1 and DQB1 were typed in about 620-630 donors, DQA1 in 522, DPA1 in 600 to 610, and DPB1 in 472. Both class I and class II loci were covered by HLA typing, at four-digit resolution. In a later genetic analysis, genome-wide SNP genotypes for about three fifths of the roughly 670 donors were used, and that subset was treated as a discovery cohort. The later analysis used no new phenotypic data to find candidate immune exposures, relying instead on TCR beta sequences and their occurrence across donors. Donor age, sex, ethnicity and CMV serostatus were compiled together with the repertoire data. Among some 400 genotyped donors of the cohort, an average of approximately 240,000 unique TCR beta nucleotide sequences was sequenced per donor, of which about 19% were non-productive. An earlier analysis of 587 of the donors applied high-throughput TCR beta sequencing to assess whether each TCR beta V gene segment acted as functional or pseudogenic. About 280 gigabases of sequencing data and tens of millions of unique TCR sequences were included in an early release covering around 650 HLA-typed donors. Roughly five DR-DQ haplotypes were treated as single units for association and clustering because of strong linkage in the cohort. The study aimed to test whether signatures of past pathogen exposure could be identified by cataloging public T cell receptors. The study profiled the T cell repertoires of under 700 subjects by immunosequencing and related them to cytomegalovirus serostatus. Study-level results and caveats: Because HLA typing was unavailable for some donors at each locus, only the typed subset was used in association tests. In vitro tests confirmed that a few of the cytomegalovirus-associated TCR beta chains recognize cytomegalovirus antigens. The only immune exposure information available for the cohort was CMV serostatus. Specific HLA alleles were associated with more than 15,000 TCR beta sequences at a false discovery rate of 0.05 in a later analysis. A cluster of highly shared sequence variants was judged likely to represent a technical artifact of the sequencing pipeline. According to a later analysis, parvovirus B19, influenza, CMV and Epstein-Barr virus appeared linked to several top co-occurrence clusters. In the study, some 180 TCR beta chains were listed as associated with cytomegalovirus. A later genetic analysis associated a missense DCLRE1C variant with V-gene and J-gene trimming of TCR beta chains, and an independent cohort replicated the association. The classifier was reported to diagnose cytomegalovirus status with high specificity and sensitivity in both the original and validation cohorts. Roughly uniform sequencing depth across donors was assumed in presence/absence analyses, although this assumption may not hold. A later analysis found that most CMV-associated TCR beta chains appeared HLA-restricted, with HLA associations seemingly driven largely by CMV exposure. According to a later analysis, TCR association rates differed among HLA loci, with DRB1 alleles showing the most associated TCRs and HLA-C alleles showing the fewest. Most TCR sequences were seen in very few donors, while some public TCRs were found in many individuals. In a later analysis, HLA-associated TCR beta chains showed more clonal expansion and lower generation probabilities than non-associated chains that were equally common. The authors suggested that the approach could potentially be generalized to other disease states and immunological phenotypes. The 87-base-pair reads could not distinguish some IMGT-functional V segments, including TRBV6-2 and TRBV6-3, so those segments were excluded. Linkage disequilibrium might explain the correlated functional status among segregating V segments, but an unknown experimental factor could not be excluded. Only TCR beta chains were sequenced in this cohort, and the absence of alpha or paired-chain data limited detectable features. A further reported finding was that TCR beta sequences accurately predicted the HLA-A and HLA-B alleles for most subjects in the first cohort. The earlier analysis of some 540 of the donors excluded over 15 rarely observed V segments, including chromosome 9 orphons, because counts were too low. In an earlier analysis of under 600 of the donors, most TCR beta V segments were observed in productive rearrangements about 87% or about 30% of the time, broadly matching IMGT annotations. When HLA alleles, especially DR and DQ, strongly co-occurred, attributing TCR associations to individual alleles was difficult. Compared with the roughly 670-donor mean, donors in an Asian-associated ancestry cluster had fewer N-insertions in productive TCRs, according to a later genetic analysis.

The cohort comprised 710 or so healthy bone marrow donors. At the time of sampling, all cohort members were nominally healthy, though unrecorded immune exposures were likely present. The donor was CMV seronegative and belonged to the group of several hundred seronegative cohort members. Each donor provided a peripheral blood sample, and peripheral blood mononuclear cells were used for TCR beta sequencing. The Qiagen DNeasy Blood Extraction Kit was used to extract genomic DNA from the blood cell samples. Comments on this clone: Its antigen remains unidentified. No base qualities exist here, and no much larger clone lies one base off it.

The CDR3 spans 16 residues, from the cysteine through the phenylalanine. Just CDR3 DNA is preserved here, 48 bases in frame from base 1. The germline ends are 15 bases apart after V is trimmed by 3 bases and J by 3 bases. CDR1 LNHDA and CDR2 SQIVND are derived from the germline V gene (reference sequence). Receptor libraries were prepared by the immunoSEQ multiplex PCR assay. The multiplex PCR relied on a mix of 60 forward primers for TCR Vbeta segments and 13 reverse primers for TCR Jbeta segments. The CDR3 region of rearranged TCR beta genes was amplified from genomic DNA with a multiplex PCR assay. The amplified TCR beta libraries were sequenced on the Illumina HiSeq System as 87-base-pair reads. Regarding the original processing steps: A later analysis tallied about 77 million unique TCR beta chains across the 700 or so repertoires, and 10 million to 11 million of those chains were shared by two or more donors. Raw reads were error-corrected and collapsed into unique sequences with a nearest-neighbor algorithm that merged closely related sequences to remove PCR and sequencing errors. Alignment of CDR3 sequences to IMGT reference sequences was used to assign V, D and J gene segments. For a sequence to be retained, a match of at least six nucleotides was required to both a V gene segment and a J gene segment. A rearrangement was called productive if the CDR3 had no stop codons and remained in frame with V and J, and every other rearrangement was called non-productive. CDR3 was defined by IMGT convention, running from the second conserved V-encoded cysteine to the conserved J-encoded phenylalanine. The earlier analysis of fewer than 750 of the donors excluded sequences that lacked an unambiguous match to a single V gene segment. In an earlier analysis of approximately 590 of the donors, a V segment was called functional when productive rearrangements were above 56.7%, and segregating when the standard deviation between donors exceeded 5%. To diagnose cytomegalovirus status from the catalog of TCR beta chain sequences, a statistical classification framework was built. V and J gene assignment, in a later analysis, came from comparing TCR nucleotide sequences with IMGT/GENE-DB human TR gene sequences. The TCRdist pipeline was used in a later analysis to assign CDR3 sequences and most-parsimonious VDJ recombination scenarios. In a later analysis, each TCR beta chain was defined by its CDR3 amino acid sequence together with its V-gene family, and reads lacking a unique V-gene family were excluded. A later analysis removed 500 to 600 highly shared, low-generation-probability nucleotide sequences to deal with suspected cross-contamination and a sequencing artifact. A later analysis calculated a clonal expansion index for each public chain from normalized within-repertoire ranks of inferred template counts. In a later analysis, generation probabilities were computed using a VDJ recombination model fitted to out-of-frame rearrangements, and the results were checked against IGoR. Hypergeometric tests were used in a later analysis to score TCR-TCR, TCR-HLA and TCR-CMV co-occurrence, with a repertoire-size bias correction applied to the TCR pairs. A later analysis estimated false discovery rates by permuting HLA or CMV assignments 20 times. In a later analysis, co-occurring TCRs were grouped with DBSCAN, and TCRdist sequence similarity was added when clustering was performed within HLA-allele-positive subsets. For co-occurrence clustering, repertoires with fewer than 30,000 or more than 120,000 public chains were excluded, along with roughly 5 repertoires with anomalous nucleotide sharing. Sourced from immuneACCESS, this table was stored by TCRdb with only in-frame sequences that have V and J called. A share of the clones is absent; for the studies checked, an unresolved V gene accounts for under half, and the remainder has no known explanation. V and J calls and clone size are as listed in that table; D and trimming were resolved from the DNA. The sample yields 65,000 to 85,000 clones; 80% to 90% were counted once. The top ten clones comprise 1.5% to 2.5% of the sample.

The chain joins TRBV19 to TRBJ1-5, with TRBD1 as a weak D call on 5 bases. The source of this sequence is a woman aged 25 to 39 in good health and CMV-seronegative. Sequencing was carried out using PBMCs. The DNA sequence is as follows: TGTGCCAGTAGTATGGGGGGACGGCCCTCCAATCAGCCCCAGCATTTT. Translated, this gives CASSMGGRPSNQPQHF.